The entry below describes one T cell receptor (beta chain). As yet, its antigen is unknown. At one end the junction does not follow the germline gene, possibly because of a read error. These data belong to a study of T-cell memory formation after mild COVID-19. Study-wide background: Largely donor-specific sequence clusters came from a couple of donors. Study conclusions and caveats: Pre-infection memory harbored some responding clones, suggesting cross-reactive memory joined.

The CDR3 has 18 amino acids. CDR1 SGHTA and CDR2 FQGTGA come from the germline V gene. TCRdb independently ran MiXCR on the 5' RACE reads; one entry per CDR3 protein. The data hold 150,000 to 200,000 distinct CDR3 sequences, with around 13% observed a single time. This chain uses TRBV7-3 with TRBJ2-2, with D maybe TRBD1 (6 bases). Input material: PBMCs or a T cell subset sorted from them (not recorded which). This clonotype originated in an adult woman who had mild COVID-19 (a few samples of this study predate the infection). Cell type and time point are not known. DNA for the CDR3: TGTGCCAGCAGCTTACGACCGCCGGGACACCAGAACGCCGGGGAGCTGTTTTTT. It encodes CASSLRPPGHQNAGELFF.